Each of the 28 T cell receptor beta chains below was sequenced from the same sample in a study of blood T cells in healthy people across ages. It was with a sample-barcoded 5' primer and a J-beta primer mix that a second PCR of roughly 6 to 12 cycles was run. TCRdb redid the calling of the 5' RACE reads with MiXCR, one entry per CDR3 protein. The sample carries over 750,000 distinct CDR3 sequences, just under 25% recorded once. A further study also used this sample, focusing on T cells of mothers and their children.

The material sequenced was blood. The receptor set was obtained from a boy aged 10-17 years in good health.

There are a few counts of this clonotype. Written as DNA, the CDR3 is TGTGCCAGCAGTGAAGAGTGGGGACAAGAGACCCAGTACTTC. Translated, it gives CASSEEWGQETQYF. The J gene is TRBJ2-5, the V gene TRBV2; D is uncertain. With 1 base removed from V and 2 bases from J, the gap between germline ends came to 8 bases. Per germline, CDR1 SNHLY and CDR2 FYNNEI. The CDR3 spans 14 residues.

This clonotype was observed a handful of times. The gene calls are TRBV5-4 and TRBJ1-4, with 8 bases lining up with TRBD1. The germline V gene has CDR1 SGHNT and CDR2 YYREEE (reference sequence). The CDR3 is 15 residues long. V was clipped by 2 bases and J by 3 bases; unmatched bases: 3. The CDR3 DNA follows: TGTGCCAGCAGCTTAGGACAGGGACCTAATGAAAAACTGTTTTTT. Its translation is CASSLGQGPNEKLFF.

This clonotype was observed a handful of times. The rearrangement links TRBV3-1 to TRBJ2-5; 8 positions agree with TRBD1. The CDR3 has 14 amino acids. V lost 3 bases, J lost 11 bases, and 11 bases stayed unmatched. Germline CDR1 reads LGHDT; CDR2 reads YNNKEL (reference sequence). The CDR3 coding sequence is TGTGCCAGCAGCCACCGGGGACAGGATGATAAGCAGTACTTC. Translated, it gives CASSHRGQDDKQYF.

This clonotype was detected only once. This rearrangement joins TRBV5-1 to TRBJ2-7; no definite D call. Trimming took off 2 bases at V and 4 bases at J, with 13 bases between the two ends. This CDR3 has 14 residues. CDR1 and CDR2 from the germline V gene are SGHRS and YFSETQ. In DNA, the CDR3 is TGCGCCAGCAGCTTCGAGGAGCCGTATTACGAGCAGTACTTC. Amino acid sequence: CASSFEEPYYEQYF. Based on the CDR3 plus reference TRBV5-1 and TRBJ2-7, the full variable domain is KAGVTQTPRYLIKTRGQQVTLSCSPISGHRSVSWYQQTPGQGLQFLFEYFSETQRNKGNFPGRFSGRQFSNSRSEMNVSTLELGDSALYLCASSFEEPYYEQYFGPGTRLTVT.

This clonotype was observed a handful of times. The V gene is TRBV28, the J gene TRBJ2-5; D is unresolved. The CDR3 totals 15 residues. V gave up 4 bases and J gave up 4 bases, with 16 bases separating them. Germline assignment: CDR1 MDHEN and CDR2 SYDVKM. The CDR3 here is CASSSPDSLRETQYF. The CDR3, as DNA: TGTGCCAGCAGTTCTCCTGATTCCCTCCGAGAGACCCAGTACTTC.

This clonotype occurred a few times. J is TRBJ2-1 and V is TRBV11-3, with a weak D call TRBD1 (6 bases). V was pared by 5 bases and J by 2 bases, with 10 bases between. Germline loops: CDR1 SGHNT, CDR2 YENEEA. The CDR3 contains 14 residues. The CDR3 sequence is CASSLWGPYNEQFF. DNA of the CDR3: TGTGCCAGCAGCCTGTGGGGGCCCTACAATGAGCAGTTCTTC.

The chain is built from TRBV24-1 and TRBJ2-1, with 10 bases fitting TRBD2. The ends lost 4 bases at V and 0 bases at J; junction bases unmatched: 2. This CDR3 is 16 amino acids long. The germline gives CDR1 KGHDR, CDR2 SFDVKD. The CDR3 DNA sequence: TGTGCCACCAGTGACCGGACTAGCGGCTCCTACAATGAGCAGTTCTTC. Translating gives CATSDRTSGSYNEQFF.

The chain couples TRBV6-5 to TRBJ1-4, with a tentative D call TRBD1 (5 bases). There are 15 residues in the CDR3. Germline loops: CDR1 MNHEY, CDR2 SVGAGI. Deletions cut 5 bases from V and 3 bases from J, with 13 bases between. The CDR3 DNA sequence: TGTGCCAGCAGTACTGGGGGTTGGGCTAATGAAAAACTGTTTTTT. This codes for CASSTGGWANEKLFF.

The rearrangement links TRBV28 to TRBJ2-3; 14 bases agree with TRBD2. With 5 bases clipped from V and 0 bases from J, the junction kept 13 bases outside the gene matches. The CDR3 is 20 residues long. CDR1 is MDHEN, CDR2 SYDVKM, per germline. The CDR3 DNA reads as TGTGCCAGCAGTCCCAAAATCTACCGACTAGCGGGGGGGAGCACAGATACGCAGTATTTT. Translated: CASSPKIYRLAGGSTDTQYF.

The CDR3 reads CSASKRGDSYEQYF. The CDR3 DNA follows: TGCAGTGCTAGTAAGCGGGGGGACTCCTACGAGCAGTACTTC. The rearrangement joins TRBV20-1 to TRBJ2-7; TRBD2 matches at 9 bases. Unmatched junction bases numbered 3, after V lost 3 bases and J lost 0 bases. Germline CDR1 DFQATT, CDR2 SNEGSKA (reference sequence). The CDR3 is made up of 14 amino acids.

The chain couples TRBV7-6 to TRBJ2-3; D gene uncertain. The ends were cut back, 6 bases at V and 0 bases at J, with 13 bases in the middle. The germline V gene encodes CDR1 SGHVS and CDR2 FNYEAQ. The CDR3 is 15 residues long. This CDR3 is CASSYIGSSTDTQYF. CDR3 coding DNA: TGTGCCAGCAGTTATATTGGCTCTAGCACAGATACGCAGTATTTT.

The chain is built from TRBV6-1 and TRBJ2-2, with D hard to call. Germline values: CDR1 MNHNS, CDR2 SASEGT. V was trimmed by 3 bases and J by 0 bases, leaving 5 bases between them. The CDR3 runs 14 residues. As DNA, the CDR3 is TGTGCCAGCAGTGAGAACCCGAACACCGGGGAGCTGTTTTTT. Amino acid sequence: CASSENPNTGELFF.

This clonotype was seen a handful of times. The chain couples TRBV6-5 to TRBJ2-6; D gene ambiguous. The germline gives CDR1 MNHEY, CDR2 SVGAGI. This CDR3 contains 13 residues. Trimming cost V 3 bases and J 2 bases, with 2 bases left between them. This chain's CDR3 is CASSYTGANVLTF. The CDR3 DNA reads TGTGCCAGCAGTTATACTGGGGCCAACGTCCTGACTTTC.

The V call is TRBV9, the J call TRBJ2-1, with D possibly matching TRBD1 (6 bases). There are 18 residues in the CDR3. The ends were cut back, 3 bases at V and 2 bases at J, with 21 bases in the middle. Germline V gives CDR1 SGDLS, CDR2 YYNGEE. Here the CDR3 DNA reads TGTGCCAGCAGCGCATCTACAGGGCAGGGGATGACCTACAATGAGCAGTTCTTC. It encodes CASSASTGQGMTYNEQFF.

This clonotype turned up a few times. In nucleotides, the CDR3 is TGTGCCAGCAGCTTAGACCGGCAGGTTTTTGGGACCCAGTACTTC. This translates into CASSLDRQVFGTQYF. The rearrangement links TRBV7-9 to TRBJ2-1; D is uncertain. The end of the DNA aligns better with TRBJ2-5, so the J call may be wrong. Per the germline V gene, CDR1 is SEHNR and CDR2 is FQNEAQ (reference sequence). The CDR3 is 15 amino acids.

This clonotype came up a few times. This chain links TRBV12-3 or TRBV12-4 with TRBJ2-5; 7 nucleotides match TRBD1. With 8 bases clipped from V and 4 bases from J, the junction kept 7 bases outside the gene matches. This CDR3 region has 13 residues. DNA of the CDR3: TGTGCCAGCGGTTGGTCAGGGGGAGAGACCCAGTACTTC. Its translation: CASGWSGGETQYF.

The chain joins TRBV28 to TRBJ1-5; a possible D gene is TRBD1 (5 bases). Germline V gene data show CDR1 as MDHEN and CDR2 as SYDVKM. V lost 3 bases and J 6 bases, leaving 9 bases between the germline ends. This CDR3 has 13 amino acids. CDR3 in DNA: TGTGCCAGCAGTTTTCAAGGGACTCAGCCCCAGCATTTT. It encodes CASSFQGTQPQHF. Together with reference TRBV28 and TRBJ1-5, the CDR3 gives the full variable domain: DVKVTQSSRYLVKRTGEKVFLECVQDMDHENMFWYRQDPGLGLRLIYFSYDVKMKEKGDIPEGYSVSREKKERFSLILESASTNQTSMYLCASSFQGTQPQHFGDGTRLSIL.

This clonotype was observed a few times. The chain recombines TRBV20-1 with TRBJ2-1, with 11 bases matching TRBD2. The V segment lost 4 bases and the J segment 3 bases; nucleotides outside the gene matches: 11. The CDR3 spans 17 residues. Germline loops: CDR1 DFQATT, CDR2 SNEGSKA (reference sequence). The CDR3 sequence: CSAKTLAGGGFYNEQFF. CDR3 DNA: TGCAGTGCTAAAACCCTAGCGGGAGGCGGGTTCTACAATGAGCAGTTCTTC.

Many counts were recorded for this clonotype. The V gene is TRBV7-2, the J gene TRBJ2-5; 15 bases are shared with TRBD2. CDR3 length equals 16 residues. The V and J ends lost 7 bases and 4 bases, in that order; junction bases with no gene match: 7. CDR1 and CDR2 (germline): SGHTA, FQGNSA. The CDR3 DNA reads as TGTGCCAGCACCAAGGGACTAGCGGGAGGTCTAGAGACCCAGTACTTC. The encoded protein is CASTKGLAGGLETQYF.

The V call is TRBV29-1, the J call TRBJ2-3; TRBD1 matches 7 bases. The ends lost 3 bases at V and 5 bases at J; junction bases unmatched: 5. This CDR3 region has 13 residues. Germline V gene data show CDR1 as SQVTM and CDR2 as ANQGSEA. The DNA of the CDR3 is TGCAGCGTTGAGACAGGGCGAGGAGATACGCAGTATTTT. It yields the protein CSVETGRGDTQYF.

This clonotype was seen more than once but under ten times. V is TRBV4-3 and J is TRBJ2-3; 7 bases align to TRBD1. The CDR3 loop spans 17 amino acids. After removal of 0 bases from V and 4 bases from J, the junction contained 10 bases not matched to a gene. CDR1 and CDR2 from the germline V gene are LGHNA and YSLEER. CDR3 nucleotide sequence: TGCGCCAGCAGCCAAGAGACAGGGAGTCCCGCAGCAGATACGCAGTATTTT. Protein: CASSQETGSPAADTQYF.

This clonotype was detected ten times or more. The V gene is TRBV7-2, the J gene TRBJ2-1; TRBD2 agrees at 9 bases. The length of the CDR3 is 15 residues. Germline values: CDR1 SGHTA, CDR2 FQGNSA. The V and J ends lost 4 bases and 4 bases, in that order; junction bases with no gene match: 5. The CDR3 DNA reads TGTGCCAGCAGCTACGTAGCGGGGGCATACAATGAGCAGTTCTTC. It specifies CASSYVAGAYNEQFF.

Only a few counts were recorded for this clonotype. V is TRBV9 and J is TRBJ2-5; D may match TRBD1 or TRBD2 (5 bases each). The J call may be mistaken, given a closer DNA end match to TRBJ2-1. This CDR3 has 14 amino acids. CDR1 SGDLS and CDR2 YYNGEE come from the germline V gene. The CDR3 sequence: CASSGDPGPYEQFF. In DNA, the CDR3 is TGTGCCAGCAGCGGGGACCCGGGGCCATATGAGCAGTTCTTC.

CDR3 protein: CASSPRAGDGETQYF. The CDR3 bases are TGTGCCAGCTCACCTCGAGCCGGGGACGGCGAGACCCAGTACTTC. The chain employs TRBV18 and TRBJ2-5; possibly TRBD1 or TRBD2 for D (5 bases each). The CDR3 length is 15 residues. The germline gives CDR1 KGHSH, CDR2 LQKENI. V was shortened by 3 bases and J by 5 bases, with 16 bases between the two germline ends.

This clonotype was observed a handful of times. The rearrangement links TRBV6-1 to TRBJ2-7; 10 bases align to TRBD2. Germline CDR1 MNHNS, CDR2 SASEGT. This CDR3 region has 17 residues. After removal of 6 bases from V and 2 bases from J, the junction contained 13 bases not matched to a gene. DNA for the CDR3: TGTGCCAGCAGCCGACAATCAAGGACTAGCGGTGCCTACGAGCAGTACTTC. Its translation: CASSRQSRTSGAYEQYF.

This rearrangement joins TRBV9 to TRBJ2-5; tentatively, D is TRBD1 or TRBD2 (6 bases each). The germline V gene has CDR1 SGDLS and CDR2 YYNGEE. V was cut by 4 bases and J by 4 bases, with 14 bases left in between. The CDR3 totals 14 residues. CDR3 sequence reads: CASSPLSGAETQYF. In DNA form, the CDR3 reads TGTGCCAGCAGCCCCCTGTCGGGGGCAGAGACCCAGTACTTC.

The chain recombines TRBV6-1 with TRBJ2-7; D may be TRBD1 (5 bases). Germline CDR1 MNHNS, CDR2 SASEGT. Trimming stripped 4 bases from V and 1 base from J, with 14 bases between. The CDR3 runs 15 residues. The CDR3 coding sequence is TGTGCCAGCAGTGGAGATTGGGGCGCTTCCTACGAGCAGTACTTC. This gives the protein CASSGDWGASYEQYF.

The chain is built from TRBV6-5 and TRBJ2-7; D may be TRBD1 (5 bases). V was shortened by 6 bases and J by 0 bases, with 12 bases between the two germline ends. CDR1 is MNHEY and CDR2 is SVGAGI in the germline V gene. The CDR3 contains 14 residues. CDR3 bases: TGTGCCAGCAGCCAACAGGAGAGCTCCTACGAGCAGTACTTC. This encodes CASSQQESSYEQYF.